The 26 T cell receptor beta chains in this list originate from one sample, sequenced in a study of blood T cell repertoires in COVID-19. Profiled with immunoSEQ multiplex PCR; TCRdb holds only in-frame clones, not every one. Of some 260,000 clones in the sample, around 82% are singletons; the top ten hold more than 4.5%. Sequencing was carried out using peripheral blood. The receptor source for this set is a woman aged 80 or over with active or convalescent COVID-19.

The chain employs TRBV6-5 and TRBJ2-7, with D uncertain. Germline-derived CDR1 and CDR2 are MNHEY and SVGAGI. This CDR3 comprises 15 residues. Trimming took off 7 bases at V and 1 base at J, with 17 bases between the two ends. The CDR3 loop is CASTLLSTVSYEQYF. In DNA, the CDR3 is TGTGCCAGCACCTTGCTTAGTACAGTTTCCTACGAGCAGTACTTC.

The chain uses TRBV28 and TRBJ1-5; the D gene is possibly TRBD1 (5 bases). CDR1 is MDHEN, CDR2 SYDVKM, per germline. The CDR3 extends over 19 amino acids. V was clipped by 4 bases and J by 0 bases, with 22 bases between them. CDR3 in amino acids: CASSSQRQPARNSNQPQHF. CDR3 DNA sequence: TGTGCCAGCAGTTCTCAAAGACAGCCGGCGCGTAATAGCAATCAGCCCCAGCATTTT.

This sequence joins TRBV6-5 and TRBJ1-2, with no clear D. Trimming left V 7 bases short and J 1 base short, with 16 bases between. This CDR3 has 15 residues. From germline, CDR1 is MNHEY and CDR2 SVGAGI. The CDR3 loop is CASTLQRWGNYGYTF. The DNA for the CDR3 is TGTGCCAGCACCCTCCAGCGGTGGGGTAACTATGGCTACACCTTC.

The gene calls are TRBV7-2 and TRBJ1-3, with 8 nucleotides matching TRBD1. Per the germline V gene, CDR1 is SGHTA and CDR2 is FQGNSA. The CDR3 loop spans 15 amino acids. V shed 4 bases, J shed 0 bases, and the junction held 2 bases outside the gene matches. CDR3 loop: CASSSTGGSGNTIYF. As DNA, the CDR3 is TGTGCCAGCAGCTCAACAGGGGGCTCTGGAAACACCATATATTTT.

This rearrangement joins TRBV18 to TRBJ1-1, with TRBD1 as a possible D gene (5 bases). With 4 bases removed from V and 5 bases from J, the gap between germline ends came to 20 bases. The CDR3 consists of 16 residues. Germline values: CDR1 KGHSH, CDR2 LQKENI. CDR3 sequence reads: CASSLQGHAGKTEAFF. CDR3 nucleotide sequence: TGTGCCAGCTCACTTCAGGGTCACGCAGGAAAAACTGAAGCTTTCTTT.

This clone was counted a few times. V and J are TRBV1 and TRBJ2-3; the D call TRBD2 from the table was never checked on the DNA. TRBV1 is a pseudogene. The CDR3 sequence is 13 residues long. In DNA form, the CDR3 reads TGCACCAGCAGCCAAGCGAGGGCGGGGGAGCAGTATTTT. Residues: CTSSQARAGEQYF.

The V gene is TRBV10-3, the J gene TRBJ2-5; 8 nucleotides agree with TRBD2. V trimming: 11 bases; J trimming: 2 bases; junction bases outside the gene matches: 7. The germline CDR1 and CDR2 sequences are ENHRY and SYGVKD. This CDR3 contains 13 residues. The DNA for the CDR3 is TGTGCCTCCTCGGGAGGGGCGCAAGAGACCCAGTACTTC. The encoded protein is CASSGGAQETQYF.

This clone was seen more than once but under ten times. The chain employs TRBV6-5 and TRBJ1-1; D is ambiguous. The germline V gene encodes CDR1 MNHEY and CDR2 SVGAGI. There are 14 residues in the CDR3. Trimming pared 4 bases from V and 3 bases from J, leaving 12 bases between. The CDR3 region is CASSLTLHDTEAFF. The DNA for the CDR3 is TGTGCCAGCAGTTTGACACTTCACGACACTGAAGCTTTCTTT.

The V and J genes are TRBV5-1 and TRBJ1-4; D is undetermined. The CDR3 consists of 15 residues. The germline gives CDR1 SGHRS, CDR2 YFSETQ. Trimming stripped 4 bases from V and 7 bases from J, with 17 bases between. The CDR3 here is CASSPGSLFSEKLFF. CDR3 sequence (DNA): TGCGCCAGCAGCCCCGGGAGTCTATTTAGTGAAAAACTGTTTTTT.

This chain uses TRBV9 with TRBJ1-1, with D uncertain. The germline V and J ends were trimmed by 6 bases and 1 base, with 13 bases remaining between them. The germline V gene has CDR1 SGDLS and CDR2 YYNGEE. The CDR3 runs to 14 residues. CDR3 DNA: TGTGCCAGCACCCGGGGTATCAAGAACACTGAAGCTTTCTTT. Residues: CASTRGIKNTEAFF.

This chain joins TRBV4-1 and TRBJ2-7, with 7 bases fitting TRBD1. V was pared by 2 bases and J by 2 bases, with 12 bases of the junction left unmatched. The CDR3 totals 17 residues. CDR1 is MGHRA and CDR2 is YSYEKL in the germline V gene. CDR3 amino acids: CASSQQKTGAATYEQYF. CDR3 bases: TGCGCCAGCAGCCAACAAAAAACAGGGGCCGCAACCTACGAGCAGTACTTC.

The chain joins TRBV7-2 to TRBJ2-3; D is perhaps TRBD1 (5 bases). This CDR3 is 15 amino acids long. The V gene lost 2 bases and the J gene lost 4 bases, with 13 bases spanning the gap. CDR1 SGHTA and CDR2 FQGNSA come from the germline V gene. CDR3 amino acids: CASSLMPDRPDTQYF. The DNA for the CDR3 is TGTGCCAGCAGCTTAATGCCCGACAGACCAGATACGCAGTATTTT. Together with reference TRBV7-2 and TRBJ2-3, the CDR3 gives the full variable domain: GAGVSQSPSNKVTEKGKDVELRCDPISGHTALYWYRQSLGQGLEFLIYFQGNSAPDKSGLPSDRFSAERTGGSVSTLTIQRTQQEDSAVYLCASSLMPDRPDTQYFGPGTRLTVL.

The gene calls are TRBV25-1 and TRBJ1-2, with D possibly TRBD1 on 5 matching bases. Germline CDR1 reads MGHDK; CDR2 reads SYGVNS. Trimming removed 1 base at V and 7 bases at J, with 7 bases between. The CDR3 totals 12 residues. The CDR3 sequence: CASSELRGGYTF. Written as DNA, the CDR3 is TGTGCCAGCAGTGAATTAAGGGGTGGCTACACCTTC.

The chain uses TRBV6-6 and TRBJ1-2; 10 nucleotides agree with TRBD1. CDR1 and CDR2 from the germline V gene are MNHNY and SVGAGI (reference sequence). CDR3 length: 14 amino acids. V was pared by 2 bases and J by 6 bases, with 3 bases of the junction left unmatched. In DNA, the CDR3 is TGTGCCAGCAGTTACGGGACAGGGGAGGATGGCTACACCTTC. Its translation: CASSYGTGEDGYTF.

A few counts support this clone. V is TRBV5-1 and J is TRBJ1-1; no reliable D call. CDR3 length: 12 amino acids. Trimming took 1 base from V and 7 from J, leaving 8 bases between them. CDR1 is SGHRS, CDR2 YFSETQ, per germline. CDR3 in amino acids: CASSLREDEAFF. In DNA form, the CDR3 reads TGCGCCAGCAGCTTGCGGGAGGATGAAGCTTTCTTT.

The rearrangement links TRBV2 to TRBJ2-7, with a possible D match to TRBD1 (6 bases). CDR3 length: 13 amino acids. CDR1 is SNHLY, CDR2 FYNNEI, per germline. The V and J ends lost 4 bases and 2 bases respectively, with 9 bases between them. The CDR3 loop reads CASSGTAAYEQYF. The CDR3 region has the DNA TGTGCCAGCAGTGGGACAGCCGCCTACGAGCAGTACTTC. Filled out from reference TRBV2 and TRBJ2-7, the complete variable domain reads EPEVTQTPSHQVTQMGQEVILRCVPISNHLYFYWYRQILGQKVEFLVSFYNNEISEKSEIFDDQFSVERPDGSNFTLKIRSTKLEDSAMYFCASSGTAAYEQYFGPGTRLTVT.

This clone is a singleton in its sample. This rearrangement joins TRBV5-4 to TRBJ1-1, with 11 bases identical to TRBD1. J was trimmed by 8 bases and V by 4 bases; bases with no gene match: 13. This CDR3 is built from 16 residues. Germline CDR1 is SGHNT and CDR2 is YYREEE (reference sequence). CDR3 DNA sequence: TGTGCCAGCAGCCACGGACAGGGGGCGATGGCTTGGGAAGCTTTCTTT. Encoded protein: CASSHGQGAMAWEAFF.

V usage is TRBV19 and J usage is TRBJ2-4, with 8 bases matching TRBD1. This CDR3 has 13 residues. Germline CDR1 is LNHDA and CDR2 is SQIVND (reference sequence). Trimming removed 7 bases from V and 5 bases from J; junction bases left unmatched: 4. The DNA of the CDR3 is TGTGCCAGTACCGGGACAGGCCAAAACATTCAGTACTTC. Amino acids: CASTGTGQNIQYF.

V gene TRBV6-5 combines with J gene TRBJ2-3, with D possibly being TRBD2 (5 bases). Trimming took 6 bases from V and 5 from J, leaving 12 bases between them. Germline assignment: CDR1 MNHEY and CDR2 SVGAGI. The CDR3 runs 13 residues. The CDR3 loop reads CASRRASEDTQYF. The CDR3 nucleotides read TGTGCCAGCAGGAGGGCCTCGGAAGATACGCAGTATTTT.

The chain combines TRBV19 with TRBJ2-1, with 9 bases identical to TRBD1. This CDR3 comprises 14 residues. Germline values: CDR1 LNHDA, CDR2 SQIVND (reference sequence). J lost 9 bases, V lost 8 bases, and 11 bases had no gene match. The CDR3 bases are TGTGCCAGTTCACAGGGGGCGCTTGGCGGTGAGCAGTTCTTC. Residues: CASSQGALGGEQFF. The full variable domain, completed using reference TRBV19 and TRBJ2-1, is DGGITQSPKYLFRKEGQNVTLSCEQNLNHDAMYWYRQDPGQGLRLIYYSQIVNDFQKGDIAEGYSVSREKKESFPLTVTSAQKNPTAFYLCASSQGALGGEQFFGPGTRLTVL.

As regards this clone: This sample includes further DNA sequences coding for the same CDR3. The chain recombines TRBV5-1 with TRBJ1-5; no clear D. CDR1 and CDR2 from the germline V gene are SGHRS and YFSETQ. The CDR3 spans 13 residues. The V end was cut by 0 bases, the J end by 4 bases, with 5 bases between. This CDR3 is CASSLAGNQPQHF. CDR3 in DNA: TGCGCCAGCAGCTTGGCGGGGAATCAGCCCCAGCATTTT.

The rearrangement joins TRBV3-1 (or the pseudogene TRBV3-2) to TRBJ2-1; the D gene is possibly TRBD2 (5 bases). Deletions cut 2 bases from V and 6 bases from J, with 8 bases between. From germline, CDR1 is LGHDT and CDR2 YNNKEL (reference sequence). CDR3 length: 13 amino acids. CDR3 DNA sequence: TGTGCCAGCAGCCAAACTAGAAGCAATGAGCAGTTCTTC. Its translation: CASSQTRSNEQFF.

The sample holds a few counts of this clone. V and J are TRBV5-4 and TRBJ1-2; possible D gene TRBD1, 6 bases. This CDR3 has 13 amino acids. Trimming pared 4 bases from V and 5 bases from J, leaving 12 bases between. From germline, CDR1 is SGHNT and CDR2 YYREEE (reference sequence). CDR3 residues: CASSVTGPYGYTF. The CDR3 DNA reads as TGTGCCAGCAGCGTTACAGGGCCGTATGGCTACACCTTC.

The CDR3: CATSRRPWGKDTEAFF. In DNA form, the CDR3 reads TGTGCCACCAGCAGACGCCCATGGGGCAAGGACACTGAAGCTTTCTTT. The V call is TRBV15, the J call TRBJ1-1; a possible D gene is TRBD1 (5 bases). Germline CDR1 LNHNV, CDR2 YYDKDF (reference sequence). The CDR3 is 16 residues long. V shed 2 bases and J shed 3 bases, with 16 bases lying between them.

V and J are TRBV18 and TRBJ1-2; tentatively, D is TRBD1 (5 bases). V was pared by 2 bases and J by 5 bases, with 18 bases between. In germline, CDR1 is KGHSH, CDR2 LQKENI. This CDR3 has 16 amino acids. For the CDR3, the DNA is TGTGCCAGCTCACCAGCGACAGTACAAACCGCATATGGCTACACCTTC. It specifies CASSPATVQTAYGYTF.

The table lists this clone with a few counts. This chain links TRBV19 with TRBJ1-1; TRBD1 matches at 8 bases. The V gene's germline CDR1 is LNHDA and CDR2 SQIVND (reference sequence). The CDR3 extends over 15 amino acids. V shed 5 bases and J 1 base; nucleotides not matched to a gene: 6. CDR3 protein: CASSPWTGKNTEAFF. Written as DNA, the CDR3 is TGTGCCAGTAGTCCCTGGACAGGGAAGAACACTGAAGCTTTCTTT.